These T cell receptor beta chains were read from a single sample in a study of T cells in Graves' hyperthyroidism and ophthalmopathy. TCRdb passed the multiplex PCR reads through MiXCR, listing each CDR3 protein once. Among approximately 640,000 distinct CDR3 sequences listed, 45% were seen once. Material: peripheral blood or thyroid tissue (not recorded which). Receptor source: an adult man with Graves' disease, either hyperthyroidism or ophthalmopathy (not recorded which). The CDR3 runs from the conserved cysteine through the conserved F or W. A D gene is named only where the DNA matches it firmly. A clone size is listed for some rows: how often the clone was seen (once, few, many), or a class if it is expanded.

DNA,CDR3,length,V,D,J,size
TGCAGCACAGGGACTGGAAACACCATATATTTT,CSTGTGNTIYF,11,TRBV29-1,-,TRBJ1-3,-
TGTGCCAGCAGCTTAGGCGCGTCGAATTATAACTATGGCTACACCTTC,CASSLGASNYNYGYTF,16,TRBV7-2,-,TRBJ1-2,few
TGTGCCAGCAGCTTACCCTCTTTGGGGGCTGGCTATGGCTACACCTTC,CASSLPSLGAGYGYTF,16,TRBV7-8,-,TRBJ1-2,many
TGTGCCAGCAGCTTGGGAGCGGGAGGGGAGCAGTACTTC,CASSLGAGGEQYF,13,TRBV13,TRBD2,TRBJ2-7,-
TGCGCCAGCAGCTTGGACAGCCTTGCCTACGAGCAGTACTTC,CASSLDSLAYEQYF,14,TRBV5-1,-,TRBJ2-7,-
TGTGCCAGCAGTTACCGGGGTGGGGAGCAGTACTTC,CASSYRGGEQYF,12,TRBV7-9,-,TRBJ2-7,-
TGTGCCAGCAGCGTAGAGCCCAGCTCCTATAATTCACCCCTCCACTTT,CASSVEPSSYNSPLHF,16,TRBV9,-,TRBJ1-6,many
TGCAGCGTAGGGACATTAGATCAGCCCCAGCATTTT,CSVGTLDQPQHF,12,TRBV29-1,-,TRBJ1-5,few
TGCAGTGCTAGAGATCATATTGTCGGGGGTCTCTACGAGCAGTACTTC,CSARDHIVGGLYEQYF,16,TRBV20-1,-,TRBJ2-7,-
TGTGCCAGCAGCAGACACAGGGGAGGGAACACTGAAGCTTTCTTT,CASSRHRGGNTEAFF,15,TRBV14,TRBD1,TRBJ1-1,many
TGCAGTGCTAGGGAACAGGGTAGGGGGACAAGAAAACTGTTTTTT,CSAREQGRGTRKLFF,15,TRBV20-1,-,TRBJ1-4,-
TGTGCCAGCAGGGAGGACAGGATGAACACTGAAGCTTTCTTT,CASREDRMNTEAFF,14,TRBV2,TRBD1,TRBJ1-1,many
TGTGCCAGCAGCCAAACTGCCCGGGACGGACCCTATGGCTACACCTTC,CASSQTARDGPYGYTF,16,TRBV2,-,TRBJ1-2,-
TGCAGCGTTGGCGGCGGGGCGCGGGTGAACACCATATATTTT,CSVGGGARVNTIYF,14,TRBV29-1,-,TRBJ1-3,-
TGCAGCGTTACCGGGACAGGGGCTGAAGCTTTCTTT,CSVTGTGAEAFF,12,TRBV29-1,TRBD1,TRBJ1-1,-
TGCAGCGTTGACGGCCGTGCTTTCTTT,CSVDGRAFF,9,TRBV29-1,-,TRBJ1-1,many
TGTGCCAGCAGCTTAGGCGGCGGGGAGAATCAGCCCCAGCATTTT,CASSLGGGENQPQHF,15,TRBV7-2,-,TRBJ1-5,-
TGTGCCACCAGTGATTTGGCCGGGACTAACTATGGCTACACCTTC,CATSDLAGTNYGYTF,15,TRBV24-1,-,TRBJ1-2,-
TGTGCCAGCATGGCTAGCGATTACGAGCAGTACTTC,CASMASDYEQYF,12,TRBV6-1,-,TRBJ2-7,-
TGTGCCAGCAGGTCGGGGCCCTACGAGCAGTACTTC,CASRSGPYEQYF,12,TRBV2,-,TRBJ2-7,-
TGTGCCACCAGTGATGCCTTAGGAACAGATACGCAGTATTTT,CATSDALGTDTQYF,14,TRBV24-1,-,TRBJ2-3,few
TGTGCCAGCAGCTTAACGGGACAGGGGGCTTTTGGCTACACCTTC,CASSLTGQGAFGYTF,15,TRBV2,TRBD1,TRBJ1-2,-
TGTGCCACCAGCCCCTCCGAGGGAATGAACACTGAAGCTTTCTTT,CATSPSEGMNTEAFF,15,TRBV24-1,-,TRBJ1-1,-
TGTGCCAGCAGTGGGACAGGGGAGCAGCCCCAGCATTTT,CASSGTGEQPQHF,13,TRBV2,TRBD1,TRBJ1-5,-
TGTGCCAGCAGTTTCTCGGGACAGGGCAACTCTGGAAACACCATATATTTT,CASSFSGQGNSGNTIYF,17,TRBV12-3/TRBV12-4,TRBD1,TRBJ1-3,once
TGTGCCAGCAGCCCGTCTGTCGAGACGTTCCCCTACGAGCAGTACTTC,CASSPSVETFPYEQYF,16,TRBV11-2,-,TRBJ2-7,-
TGTGCCAGCGGGGGCCCCGGGGTTAGCTACACCTTC,CASGGPGVSYTF,12,TRBV7-2,-,TRBJ1-2,few
TGTGCCAGCAGCCAAGACGGGATAGCGGGCGGAATTCCCTACGAGCAGTACTTC,CASSQDGIAGGIPYEQYF,18,TRBV7-9,TRBD2,TRBJ2-7,once
TGTGCCACCAGTGACCGAGACAGGGGGCAAGAGACCCAGTACTTC,CATSDRDRGQETQYF,15,TRBV24-1,TRBD1,TRBJ2-5,-
TGTGCCAGCAGCCCTTCGAGGAGTCTAGAGGCCCAGTACTTC,CASSPSRSLEAQYF,14,TRBV7-2,-,TRBJ2-5,-
TGTGCCACCAGTGACCCCGGACTAGCGGGAGGGGGGGAGCAGTTCTTC,CATSDPGLAGGGEQFF,16,TRBV24-1,TRBD2,TRBJ2-1,-
TGTGCCAGCAGTGACCCACCTGGAAACACCATATATTTT,CASSDPPGNTIYF,13,TRBV7-2,-,TRBJ1-3,many
TGTGCCAGCAGCTTACGACTAGCGGGCTCCCACGAGCAGTACTTC,CASSLRLAGSHEQYF,15,TRBV7-2,TRBD2,TRBJ2-7,-